The clone carrying this T cell receptor beta chain has more than one count but fewer than ten. Its antigen is not identified. The data derive from a study of T-cell memory formation after mild COVID-19. TCRdb re-derived calls from the 5' RACE reads in MiXCR, one entry per CDR3 protein. The sample consists of a few hundred thousand distinct CDR3 sequences, roughly an eighth of them appearing once. The CDR3 is 15 amino acids. The V end lost 1 base, the J end lost 2 bases, and 9 bases lay between the germline ends. Germline values: CDR1 SGHRS, CDR2 YFSETQ. The study, taken as a whole, reports: What remained unconfirmed was the SARS-CoV-2 specificity of second-wave clones peaking on day 37. The study detected some responding clones in pre-infection memory, suggesting cross-reactive memory joined. Most CD4+ clones that shrank were in CM and EM, while CD8+ ones turned up in EMRA. Contracting clones, day 15 to 85, had balanced CD4/CD8, and later expanders favored CD4+.

Material for sequencing was PBMCs or a T cell subset sorted from them (not recorded which). V gene TRBV5-1 combines with J gene TRBJ1-4, with no clear D. The TCR comes from a man between 18 and 29 years old who had mild COVID-19 (a few samples of this study predate the infection). Cell type and time point are not known. The CDR3 region is CASSLFSGTNEKLFF. The CDR3 coding sequence is TGCGCCAGCAGCTTGTTCAGCGGGACTAATGAAAAACTGTTTTTT.